This T cell receptor beta chain was captured in a study of preoperative IRX-2 immunotherapy in early breast cancer. The sample's treatment: preoperative locoregional IRX-2 cytokine immunotherapy. Germline V lookup: CDR1 SGHAT, CDR2 FQNNGV. This CDR3 is built from 14 residues. V was shortened by 5 bases and J by 4 bases, with 12 bases between the two germline ends. Method: immunoSEQ multiplex PCR; TCRdb's copy keeps in-frame clones and lacks some. The table has approximately 24,000 clones, 85% to 90% seen once. The origin of this receptor is a human donor with breast cancer. Material: tumor tissue, obtained after IRX-2 immunotherapy. This chain connects TRBV11-2 to TRBJ1-3; D might be TRBD1 (5 bases). The CDR3 spells CASSHGGKGNTIYF. The CDR3 DNA sequence: TGTGCCAGCAGCCATGGGGGGAAGGGAAACACCATATATTTT.